This T cell receptor beta chain appears in the sequencing data of a study of T cell repertoires in cytomegalovirus infection. Turning to the study itself: Indications of both CMV infection and matching HLA type were provided by public TCR beta signatures.

A remark on this clonotype: As yet, its antigen is unknown.

Whole-study findings and limits: Using cumulative public TCR beta family frequency, the authors identified those who carried CMV together with the relevant HLA. Dominating the ex vivo response were HLA-C-restricted CMV-specific TCR beta clonotypes.

Via MiXCR, TCRdb re-called the reads, giving one row per CDR3 protein. The data show around 130,000 distinct CDR3 sequences, roughly 9% seen once. This CDR3 is 14 amino acids long. V lost 5 bases to trimming and J lost 0 bases, with 13 bases between them. Per germline, CDR1 DFQATT and CDR2 SNEGSKA (reference sequence). Sequencing input: PBMCs. The source is a human donor in good health (CMV status not recorded). Some clones in this sample may be carry-over from other donors' samples. This chain connects TRBV20-1 to TRBJ1-1, with D perhaps TRBD1 (5 bases). The CDR3 region is CSASETAMNTEAFF. CDR3 nucleotides: TGCAGTGCTTCAGAGACAGCCATGAACACTGAAGCTTTCTTT.